The clone carrying this T cell receptor beta chain showed up just a few times. The antigen remains undetermined. The source of the sample is a study of T cells in Graves' hyperthyroidism and ophthalmopathy. Findings and caveats of the study: Model-based prediction identified ophthalmopathy a median approximately 6.2 months prior to its onset.

Hyperthyroidism had been newly diagnosed in patients aged 18 to 65, and its duration was under 2 months. For the diagnoses, clinical symptoms, serum thyroxine and TRAb, thyroid ultrasound and orbital computed tomography were used. The source material, RNA transcripts, was used to amplify TCR beta CDR3 regions. HTBI primers were used for first-round RT-PCR of the TCR CDR3. MiXCR was run by TCRdb on the multiplex PCR reads, yielding one entry per CDR3 protein. The sample lists fewer than 750,000 distinct CDR3 sequences; 35% to 55% were seen once. CDR3 length: 14 amino acids. Germline V gene lookup returns CDR1 SGHAT and CDR2 FQNNGV. Trimming removed 5 bases at V and 3 bases at J, with 13 bases between.

The chain couples TRBV11-2 to TRBJ1-1; tentative D call: TRBD1 (6 bases). The TCR originated in a young woman with Graves' hyperthyroidism. Sequencing was carried out using peripheral blood or thyroid tissue (not recorded which). The CDR3 bases are TGTGCCAGCAGCCGCTTTTACAGGGACACTGAAGCTTTCTTT. Amino acid sequence: CASSRFYRDTEAFF.